A single sample gave rise to the 8 T cell receptor beta chains below, sequenced in a study of OX40 agonist ivuxolimab in advanced cancers. The assay was immunoSEQ multiplex PCR, and TCRdb's table has in-frame clones only and misses some. The repertoire holds around 75,000 clones, with roughly 91% as singletons. Sequences were derived from CD4+ or CD8+ T cells sorted from blood, sampled in a trial of the OX40 agonist ivuxolimab. The receptors were sampled from an adult with an advanced solid tumor such as melanoma, head and neck, liver or kidney cancer.

As DNA, the CDR3 is TGTGCCAGTAGTATAGATCCGGGCAGGTCGTACGAGCAGTACTTC. This codes for CASSIDPGRSYEQYF. The chain joins TRBV19 to TRBJ2-7; D gene ambiguous. Germline values: CDR1 LNHDA, CDR2 SQIVND (reference sequence). This CDR3 comprises 15 residues. V was cut by 0 bases and J by 4 bases, with 13 bases left in between.

The J gene is TRBJ1-1, the V gene TRBV5-5, with D unclear. The CDR3 has 15 residues. Germline CDR1 reads SGHKS; CDR2 reads YYEKEE (reference sequence). Trimming left V 3 bases short and J 4 bases short, with 16 bases between. The CDR3 spells CASSSMGLVGTEAFF. DNA for the CDR3: TGTGCCAGCAGCTCTATGGGCCTGGTCGGCACTGAAGCTTTCTTT.

The chain joins TRBV19 to TRBJ1-1; a weak D match, TRBD1 (5 bases). The CDR3 runs to 17 residues. CDR1 and CDR2 from the germline V gene are LNHDA and SQIVND (reference sequence). Deletions cut 7 bases from V and 5 bases from J, with 26 bases between. CDR3 residues: CASTFTGSRAERTEAFF. The CDR3 DNA is TGTGCCAGTACCTTTACGGGGTCCAGGGCGGAGAGAACTGAAGCTTTCTTT.

The CDR3 is CASSLGGSGNTIYF. The CDR3 DNA reads as TGCGCCAGCAGCCTTGGGGGCTCTGGAAACACCATATATTTT. The chain recombines TRBV4-1 with TRBJ1-3, with D perhaps TRBD1 (5 bases). CDR1 is MGHRA, CDR2 YSYEKL, per germline. Trimming pared 4 bases from V and 0 bases from J, leaving 7 bases between. This CDR3 has 14 residues.

The rearrangement links TRBV28 to TRBJ2-5; no clear D. The tail of the sequence fits TRBJ2-7 better, so the J call may be wrong. The CDR3 contains 12 residues. Germline V gene data show CDR1 as MDHEN and CDR2 as SYDVKM. The CDR3 DNA is TGTGCCAGCTGTTCCGACTCCTACGAGCAGTACTTC. Its protein product is CASCSDSYEQYF.

V is TRBV5-1 and J is TRBJ2-5, with D maybe TRBD1 (6 bases). CDR3 length equals 14 residues. The V end lost 7 bases, the J end lost 3 bases, and 16 bases lay between the germline ends. The germline CDR1 and CDR2 sequences are SGHRS and YFSETQ. The CDR3 nucleotides read TGCGCCAGCCGAGGGGGATCGGGCGAAGAGACCCAGTACTTC. Encoded protein: CASRGGSGEETQYF.

The rearrangement links TRBV4-1 to TRBJ2-2; the D is unclear. CDR3 length: 16 residues. The V gene lost 6 bases and the J gene lost 0 bases, with 14 bases spanning the gap. CDR1 is MGHRA and CDR2 is YSYEKL in the germline V gene. The CDR3 DNA sequence: TGCGCCAGCAGGGACCCGGGCCTAGCGAACACCGGGGAGCTGTTTTTT. As protein: CASRDPGLANTGELFF.

This clone was detected only a few times. The chain employs TRBV30 and TRBJ1-2; D is undetermined. CDR3 length: 13 amino acids. Between the trimmed V and J ends, which lost 3 bases and 0 bases, there was a span of 8 bases. The germline V gene encodes CDR1 GTSNPN and CDR2 SVGIG (reference sequence). The CDR3 region has the DNA TGTGCCTGGAGCGTCCAGCCTAACTATGGCTACACCTTC. This encodes CAWSVQPNYGYTF. The full variable domain, rest sourced from reference TRBV30 and TRBJ1-2, is SQTIHQWPATLVQPVGSPLSLECTVEGTSNPNLYWYRQAAGRGLQLLFYSVGIGQISSEVPQNLSASRPQDRQFILSSKKLLLSDSGFYLCAWSVQPNYGYTFGSGTRLTVV.